This T cell receptor (beta chain) was retrieved from a study of blood T cells in healthy people across ages. This clonotype has more than one count but fewer than ten. Trimming removed 3 bases from V and 0 bases from J; junction bases left unmatched: 5. Germline V gene lookup returns CDR1 DFQATT and CDR2 SNEGSKA (reference sequence). The CDR3 has 14 amino acids. Primed by a sample-barcoded 5' primer and a J-beta primer mix, a second PCR proceeded for 7 to 11 cycles. Template switching added a 12-random-nucleotide identifier to every cDNA molecule. TCRdb called the 5' RACE reads again in MiXCR, with one record for every CDR3 protein. The table has about 1.8 million distinct CDR3 sequences, around half seen once.

The V and J genes are TRBV20-1 and TRBJ2-7, with 7 bases aligning to TRBD1. What was sequenced was blood. This sequence was found in a woman between 35 and 50 years old in good health. CDR3 amino acids: CSASPGQNSYEQYF. CDR3 in DNA: TGCAGTGCTAGTCCGGGACAGAACTCCTACGAGCAGTACTTC.